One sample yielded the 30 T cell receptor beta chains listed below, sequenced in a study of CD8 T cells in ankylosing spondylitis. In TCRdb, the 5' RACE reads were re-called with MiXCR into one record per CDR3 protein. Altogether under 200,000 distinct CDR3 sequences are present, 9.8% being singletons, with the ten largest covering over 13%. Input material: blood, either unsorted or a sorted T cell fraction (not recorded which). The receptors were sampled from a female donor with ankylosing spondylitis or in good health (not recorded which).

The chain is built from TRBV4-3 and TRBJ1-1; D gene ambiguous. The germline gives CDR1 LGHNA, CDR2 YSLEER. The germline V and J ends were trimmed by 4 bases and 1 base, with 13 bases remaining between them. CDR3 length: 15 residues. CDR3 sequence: CASSRGSKRNTEAFF. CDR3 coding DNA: TGCGCCAGCAGCCGGGGTTCCAAGAGGAACACTGAAGCTTTCTTT.

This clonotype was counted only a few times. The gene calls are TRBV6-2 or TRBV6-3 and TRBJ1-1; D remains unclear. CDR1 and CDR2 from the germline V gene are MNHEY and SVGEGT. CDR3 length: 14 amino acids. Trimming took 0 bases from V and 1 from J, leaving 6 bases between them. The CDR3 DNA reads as TGTGCCAGCAGTTACTCGATCAGGAACACTGAAGCTTTCTTT. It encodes CASSYSIRNTEAFF.

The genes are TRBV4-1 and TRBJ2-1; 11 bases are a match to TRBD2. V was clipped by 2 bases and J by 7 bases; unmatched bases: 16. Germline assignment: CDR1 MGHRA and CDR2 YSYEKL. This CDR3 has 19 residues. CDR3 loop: CASSQIAGGPAKGGNEQFF. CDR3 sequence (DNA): TGCGCCAGCAGCCAAATAGCGGGAGGGCCAGCTAAAGGTGGGAATGAGCAGTTCTTC.

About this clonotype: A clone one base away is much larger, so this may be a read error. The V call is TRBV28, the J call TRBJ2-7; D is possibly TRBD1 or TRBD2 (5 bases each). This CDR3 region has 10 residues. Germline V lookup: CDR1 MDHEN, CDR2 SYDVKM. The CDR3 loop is CTSGKGWQYF. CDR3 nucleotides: TGTACCAGCGGAAAGGGGTGGCAGTACTTC. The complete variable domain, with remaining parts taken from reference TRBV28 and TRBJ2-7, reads DVKVTQSSRYLVKRTGEKVFLECVQDMDHENMFWYRQDPGLGLRLIYFSYDVKMKEKGDIPEGYSVSREKKERFSLILESASTNQTSMYLCTSGKGWQYFGPGTRLTVT.

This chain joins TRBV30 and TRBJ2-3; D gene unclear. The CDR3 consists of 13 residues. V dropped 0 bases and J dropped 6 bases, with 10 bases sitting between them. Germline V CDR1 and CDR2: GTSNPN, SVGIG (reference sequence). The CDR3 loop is CAWSVPLGDTQYF. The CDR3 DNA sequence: TGTGCCTGGAGTGTCCCTTTAGGGGATACGCAGTATTTT.

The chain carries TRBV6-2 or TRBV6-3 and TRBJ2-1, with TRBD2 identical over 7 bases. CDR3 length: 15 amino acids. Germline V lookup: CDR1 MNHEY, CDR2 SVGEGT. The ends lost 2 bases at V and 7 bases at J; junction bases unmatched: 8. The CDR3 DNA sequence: TGTGCCAGCAGTTACGATGAGGGAGGGAGAAATGAGCAGTTCTTC. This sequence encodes CASSYDEGGRNEQFF.

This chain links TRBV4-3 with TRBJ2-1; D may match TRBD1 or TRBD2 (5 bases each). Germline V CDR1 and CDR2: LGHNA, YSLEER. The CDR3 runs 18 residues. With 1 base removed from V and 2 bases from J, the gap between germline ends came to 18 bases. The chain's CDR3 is CASSQVIGAGGPYNEQFF. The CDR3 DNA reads TGCGCCAGCAGCCAAGTTATCGGGGCAGGCGGACCCTACAATGAGCAGTTCTTC.

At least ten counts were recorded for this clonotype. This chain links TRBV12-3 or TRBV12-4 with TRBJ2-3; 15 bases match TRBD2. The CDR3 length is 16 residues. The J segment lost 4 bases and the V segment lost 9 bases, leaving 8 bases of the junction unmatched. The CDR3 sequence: CASPPGLAGGPDTQYF. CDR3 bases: TGTGCCAGTCCTCCCGGACTAGCGGGAGGGCCAGATACGCAGTATTTT.

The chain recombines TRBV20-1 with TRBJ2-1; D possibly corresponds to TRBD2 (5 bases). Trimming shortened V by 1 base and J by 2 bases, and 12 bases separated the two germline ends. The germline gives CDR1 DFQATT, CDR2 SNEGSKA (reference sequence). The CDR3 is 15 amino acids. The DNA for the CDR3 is TGCAGTGCTAGAGGGGAGACCCTCCCCTACAATGAGCAGTTCTTC. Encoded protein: CSARGETLPYNEQFF.

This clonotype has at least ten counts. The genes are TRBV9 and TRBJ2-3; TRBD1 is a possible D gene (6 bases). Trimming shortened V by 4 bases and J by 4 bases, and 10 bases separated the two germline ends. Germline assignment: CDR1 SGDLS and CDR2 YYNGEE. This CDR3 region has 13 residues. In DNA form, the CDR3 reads TGTGCCAGCAGCCTAGGGGGAGCAGATACGCAGTATTTT. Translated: CASSLGGADTQYF.

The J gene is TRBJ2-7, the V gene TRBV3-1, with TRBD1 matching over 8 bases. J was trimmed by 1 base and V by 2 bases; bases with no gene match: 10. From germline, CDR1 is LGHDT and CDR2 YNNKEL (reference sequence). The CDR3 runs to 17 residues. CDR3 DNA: TGTGCCAGCAGCCAACCCCGGGGTCAGGGGGCTTCCTACGAGCAGTACTTC. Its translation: CASSQPRGQGASYEQYF.

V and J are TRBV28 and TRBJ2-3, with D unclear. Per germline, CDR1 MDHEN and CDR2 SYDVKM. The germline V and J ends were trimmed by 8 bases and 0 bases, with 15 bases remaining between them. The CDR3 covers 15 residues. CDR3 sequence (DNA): TGTGCCAGCCAGGCCACCCAAGCTAGCACAGATACGCAGTATTTT. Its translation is CASQATQASTDTQYF.

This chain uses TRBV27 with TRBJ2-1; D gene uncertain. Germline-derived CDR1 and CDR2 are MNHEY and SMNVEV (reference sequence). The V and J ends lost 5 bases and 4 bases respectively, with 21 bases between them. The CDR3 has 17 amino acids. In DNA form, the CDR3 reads TGTGCCAGCAGTCCCCAAGACCCCCGGATAACGTACAATGAGCAGTTCTTC. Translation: CASSPQDPRITYNEQFF.

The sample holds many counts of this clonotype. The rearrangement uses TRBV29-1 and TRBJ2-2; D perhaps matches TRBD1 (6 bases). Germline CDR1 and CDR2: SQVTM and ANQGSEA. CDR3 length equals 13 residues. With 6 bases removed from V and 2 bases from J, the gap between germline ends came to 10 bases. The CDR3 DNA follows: TGCAGCGTAGAGGGACAAAACACCGGGGAGCTGTTTTTT. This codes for CSVEGQNTGELFF.

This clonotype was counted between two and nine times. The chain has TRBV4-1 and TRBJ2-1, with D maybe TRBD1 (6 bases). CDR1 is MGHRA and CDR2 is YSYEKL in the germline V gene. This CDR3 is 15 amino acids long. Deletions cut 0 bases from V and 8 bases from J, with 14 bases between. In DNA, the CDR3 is TGCGCCAGCAGCCAAGATCTGGGGGCCGCAGATGAGCAGTTCTTC. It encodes CASSQDLGAADEQFF.

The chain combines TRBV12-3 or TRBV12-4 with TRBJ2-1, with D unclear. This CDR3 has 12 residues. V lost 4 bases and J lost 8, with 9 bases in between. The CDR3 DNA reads TGTGCCAGCAGTTCACTTATGTATGAGCAGTTCTTC. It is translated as CASSSLMYEQFF.

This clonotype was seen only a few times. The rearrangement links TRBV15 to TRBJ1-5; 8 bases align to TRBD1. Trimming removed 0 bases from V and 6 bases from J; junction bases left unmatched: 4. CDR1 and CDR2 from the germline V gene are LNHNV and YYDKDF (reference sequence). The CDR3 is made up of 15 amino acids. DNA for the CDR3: TGTGCCACCAGCAGAGACAGGGGGCTGACTCAGCCCCAGCATTTT. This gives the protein CATSRDRGLTQPQHF.

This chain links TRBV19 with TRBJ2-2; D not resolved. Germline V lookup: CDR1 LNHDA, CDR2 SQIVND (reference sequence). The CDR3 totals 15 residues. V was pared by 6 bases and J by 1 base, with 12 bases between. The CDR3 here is CASSPGRLNTGELFF. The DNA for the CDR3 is TGTGCCAGTAGCCCGGGTCGGTTGAACACCGGGGAGCTGTTTTTT. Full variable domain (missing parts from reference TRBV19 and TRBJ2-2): DGGITQSPKYLFRKEGQNVTLSCEQNLNHDAMYWYRQDPGQGLRLIYYSQIVNDFQKGDIAEGYSVSREKKESFPLTVTSAQKNPTAFYLCASSPGRLNTGELFFGEGSRLTVL.

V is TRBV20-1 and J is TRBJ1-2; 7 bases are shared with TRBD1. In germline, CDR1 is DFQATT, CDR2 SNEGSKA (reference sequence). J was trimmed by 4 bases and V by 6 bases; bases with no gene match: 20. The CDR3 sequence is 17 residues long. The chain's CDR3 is CSAQPSFEGAGIYGYTF. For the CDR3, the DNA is TGCAGTGCCCAACCCTCCTTTGAGGGGGCGGGCATCTATGGCTACACCTTC.

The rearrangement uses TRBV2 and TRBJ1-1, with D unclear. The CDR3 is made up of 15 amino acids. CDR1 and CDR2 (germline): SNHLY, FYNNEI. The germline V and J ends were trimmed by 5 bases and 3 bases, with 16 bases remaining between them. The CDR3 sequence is CASSPKTRLDTEAFF. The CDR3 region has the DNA TGTGCCAGCAGTCCAAAGACGAGACTGGACACTGAAGCTTTCTTT.

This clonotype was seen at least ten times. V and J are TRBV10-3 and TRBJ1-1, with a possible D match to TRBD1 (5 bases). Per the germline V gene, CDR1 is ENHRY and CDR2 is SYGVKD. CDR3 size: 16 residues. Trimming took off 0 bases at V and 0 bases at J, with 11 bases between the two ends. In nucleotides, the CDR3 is TGTGCCATCAGTGAGTCGATTTCACAGGTGAACACTGAAGCTTTCTTT. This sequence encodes CAISESISQVNTEAFF.

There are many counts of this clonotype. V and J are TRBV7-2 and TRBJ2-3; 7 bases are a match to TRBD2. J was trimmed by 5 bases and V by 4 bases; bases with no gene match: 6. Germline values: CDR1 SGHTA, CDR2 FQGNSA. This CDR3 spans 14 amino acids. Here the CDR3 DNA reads TGTGCCAGCAGCTCAGACCCTAGCGGAGATACGCAGTATTTT. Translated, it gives CASSSDPSGDTQYF.

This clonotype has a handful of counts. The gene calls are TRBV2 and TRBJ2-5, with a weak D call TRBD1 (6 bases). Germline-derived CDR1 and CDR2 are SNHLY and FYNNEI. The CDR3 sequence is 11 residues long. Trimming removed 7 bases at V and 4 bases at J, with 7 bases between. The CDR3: CASTRGETQYF. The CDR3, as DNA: TGTGCCAGCACCAGGGGAGAGACCCAGTACTTC.

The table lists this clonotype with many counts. In nucleotides, the CDR3 is TGTGCCAGCAGCCCAGTCGGCGGGAGCCAATCCTACAATGAGCAGTTCTTC. It encodes CASSPVGGSQSYNEQFF. The rearrangement uses TRBV7-9 and TRBJ2-1; 7 bases are a match to TRBD2. Germline V gene data show CDR1 as SEHNR and CDR2 as FQNEAQ (reference sequence). CDR3 length: 17 amino acids. V was clipped by 5 bases and J by 1 base; unmatched bases: 11.

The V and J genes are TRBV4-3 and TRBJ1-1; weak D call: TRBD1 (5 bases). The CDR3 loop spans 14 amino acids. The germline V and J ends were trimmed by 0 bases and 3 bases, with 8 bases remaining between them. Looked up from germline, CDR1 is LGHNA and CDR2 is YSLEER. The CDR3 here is CASSQDGDDTEAFF. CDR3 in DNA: TGCGCCAGCAGCCAAGATGGGGACGACACTGAAGCTTTCTTT.

CDR3 residues: CASSSGQGGHEQYF. For the CDR3, the DNA is TGTGCCAGCAGTTCCGGACAGGGCGGACACGAGCAGTACTTC. This chain joins TRBV7-6 and TRBJ2-7; 8 bases fit TRBD1. CDR3 size: 14 residues. Trimming removed 6 bases from V and 5 bases from J; junction bases left unmatched: 9. CDR1 SGHVS and CDR2 FNYEAQ come from the germline V gene.

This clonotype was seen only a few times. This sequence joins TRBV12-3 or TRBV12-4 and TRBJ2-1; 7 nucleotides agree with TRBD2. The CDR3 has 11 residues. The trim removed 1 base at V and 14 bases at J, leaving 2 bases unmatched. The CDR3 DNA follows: TGTGCCAGCAGTTTAGGCGGGAGCAAGTTCTTC. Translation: CASSLGGSKFF.

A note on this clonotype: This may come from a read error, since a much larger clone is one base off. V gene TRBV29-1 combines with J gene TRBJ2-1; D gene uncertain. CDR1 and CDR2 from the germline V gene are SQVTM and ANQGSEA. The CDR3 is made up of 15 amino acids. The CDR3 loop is CSVEVINSFGGELFF. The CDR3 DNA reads TGCAGCGTTGAAGTAATAAACTCGTTTGGTGGTGAGCTGTTCTTC.

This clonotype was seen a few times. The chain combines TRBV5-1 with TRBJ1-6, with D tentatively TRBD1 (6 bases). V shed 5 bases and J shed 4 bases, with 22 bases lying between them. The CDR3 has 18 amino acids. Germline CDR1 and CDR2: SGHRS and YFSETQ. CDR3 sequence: CASRSGGPEEFYNSPLHF. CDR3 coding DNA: TGCGCCAGCAGGTCGGGGGGCCCGGAGGAATTTTATAATTCACCCCTCCACTTT.

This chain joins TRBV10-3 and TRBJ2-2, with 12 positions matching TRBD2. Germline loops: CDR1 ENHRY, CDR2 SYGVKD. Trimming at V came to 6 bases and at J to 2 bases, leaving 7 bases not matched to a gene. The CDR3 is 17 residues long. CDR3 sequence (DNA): TGTGCCATCAGAGCTACCGGACTAGCGGGAAACACCGGGGAGCTGTTTTTT. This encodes CAIRATGLAGNTGELFF.